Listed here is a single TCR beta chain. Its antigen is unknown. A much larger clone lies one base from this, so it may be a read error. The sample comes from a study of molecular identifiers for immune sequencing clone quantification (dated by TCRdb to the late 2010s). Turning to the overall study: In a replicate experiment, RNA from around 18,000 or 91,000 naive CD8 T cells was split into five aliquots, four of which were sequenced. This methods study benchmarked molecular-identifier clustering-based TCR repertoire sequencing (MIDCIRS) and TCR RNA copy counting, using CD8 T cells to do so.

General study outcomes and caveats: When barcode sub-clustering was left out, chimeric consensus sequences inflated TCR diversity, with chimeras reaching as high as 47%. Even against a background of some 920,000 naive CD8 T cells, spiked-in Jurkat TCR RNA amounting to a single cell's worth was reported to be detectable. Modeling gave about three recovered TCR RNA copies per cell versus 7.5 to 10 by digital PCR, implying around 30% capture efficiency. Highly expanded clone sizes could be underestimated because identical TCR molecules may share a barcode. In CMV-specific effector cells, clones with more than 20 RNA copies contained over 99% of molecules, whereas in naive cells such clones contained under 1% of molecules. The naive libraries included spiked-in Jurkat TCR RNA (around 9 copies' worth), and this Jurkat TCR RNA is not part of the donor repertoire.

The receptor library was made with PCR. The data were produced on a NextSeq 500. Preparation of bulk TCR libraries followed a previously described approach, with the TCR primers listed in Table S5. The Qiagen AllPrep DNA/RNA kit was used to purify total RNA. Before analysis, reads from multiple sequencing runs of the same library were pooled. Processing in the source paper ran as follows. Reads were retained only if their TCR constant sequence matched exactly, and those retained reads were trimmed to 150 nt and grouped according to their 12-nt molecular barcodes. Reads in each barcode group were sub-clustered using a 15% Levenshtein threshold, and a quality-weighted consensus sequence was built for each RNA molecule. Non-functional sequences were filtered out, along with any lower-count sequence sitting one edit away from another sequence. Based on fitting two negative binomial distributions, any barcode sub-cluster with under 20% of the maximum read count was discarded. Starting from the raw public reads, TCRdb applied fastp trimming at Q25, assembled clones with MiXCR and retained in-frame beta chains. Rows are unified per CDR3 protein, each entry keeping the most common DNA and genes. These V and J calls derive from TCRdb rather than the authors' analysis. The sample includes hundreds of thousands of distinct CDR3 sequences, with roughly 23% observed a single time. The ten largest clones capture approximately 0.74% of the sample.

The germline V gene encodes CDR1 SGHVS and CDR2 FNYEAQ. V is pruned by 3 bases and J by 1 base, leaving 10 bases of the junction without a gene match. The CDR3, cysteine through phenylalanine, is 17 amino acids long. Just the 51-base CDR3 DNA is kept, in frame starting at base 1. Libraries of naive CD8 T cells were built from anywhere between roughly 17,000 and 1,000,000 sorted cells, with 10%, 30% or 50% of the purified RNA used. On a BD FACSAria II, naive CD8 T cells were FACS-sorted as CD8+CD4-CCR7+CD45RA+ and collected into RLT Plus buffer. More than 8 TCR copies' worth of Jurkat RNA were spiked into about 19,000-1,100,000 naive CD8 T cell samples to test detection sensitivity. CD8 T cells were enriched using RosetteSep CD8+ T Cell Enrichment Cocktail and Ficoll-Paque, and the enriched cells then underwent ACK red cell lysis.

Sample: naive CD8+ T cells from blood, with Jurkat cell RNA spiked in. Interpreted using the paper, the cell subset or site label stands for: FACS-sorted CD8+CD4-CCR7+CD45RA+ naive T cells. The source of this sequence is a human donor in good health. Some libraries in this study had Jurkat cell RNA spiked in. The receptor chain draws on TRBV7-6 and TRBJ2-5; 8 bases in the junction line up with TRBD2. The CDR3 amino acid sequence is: CASSFVAGHSLQETQYF. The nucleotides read TGTGCCAGCAGCTTCGTAGCGGGGCACTCCCTCCAAGAGACCCAGTACTTC.